This T cell receptor (beta chain) was retrieved from a study of T cells in tumors after PD-1 blockade. General study results and limits: Clonal replacement was seen across treatment, not between pre-treatment samples. Approximately 41% of tumor TCR clonotypes were also found in blood.

For this clone: Its antigen is unidentified.

Looked up from germline, CDR1 is SGHVS and CDR2 is FQNEAQ. Trimming cost V 6 bases and J 4 bases; bases outside gene matches: 11. CDR3 length equals 15 residues. Clones were read by immunoSEQ multiplex PCR, and TCRdb kept only the in-frame ones, dropping some. The sample records about 10,000 clones, 50% to 80% being singletons. The chain links TRBV7-8 to TRBJ1-1; 7 bases agree with TRBD1. This clonotype was sampled from a human donor with basal cell carcinoma. The starting material was tumor tissue, obtained after anti-PD-1 treatment. CDR3 DNA: TGTGCCAGCAGGGGTTCAGGGGGGACGATCACTGAAGCTTTCTTT. Amino acid sequence: CASRGSGGTITEAFF.